This T cell receptor (beta chain) was profiled in a study of post-analysis software for immune sequencing data. V shed 4 bases and J shed 7 bases, with 20 bases lying between them. CDR1 is LGHDT and CDR2 is YNNKEL in the germline V gene (reference sequence). The CDR3 has 16 residues. To note about this clonotype: Antigen unknown.

Each TCR beta cDNA library carried unique molecular identifiers. Hundreds of thousands of cDNA molecules came from around 1 to 9.1 million T cells. TCRdb reprocessed the PCR reads via MiXCR and lists one record per CDR3 protein. The data show roughly 730,000 distinct CDR3 sequences, 25% to 30% seen once. General study findings and limits: Roughly five TRBV segments, including TRBV5-6, TRBV5-1 and TRBV20-1, were more frequent in patients than controls. Samples prepared in the same batch strongly co-clustered by F measure.

Source material: blood. The gene calls are TRBV3-1 and TRBJ2-1; tentatively, D is TRBD1 or TRBD2 (5 bases each). The receptor was isolated from a girl aged 10 to 17 with multiple sclerosis. CDR3 residues: CASSPRPYGAENEQFF. The CDR3 DNA follows: TGTGCCAGCAGCCCCAGACCATACGGGGCAGAAAATGAGCAGTTCTTC.